Detailed here is one TCR beta chain. It lacks a known antigen. The record has no base qualities; no much larger clone is one base away. The donors were included in the validation cohort of approximately 120 subjects, a group kept apart from the roughly 690-subject first cohort. Trimmed from V: 5 bases; trimmed from J: 6 bases; junction bases lacking a gene match: 3. From a lookup of the germline V gene, CDR1 and CDR2 are SGHNT and YENEEA. The CDR3 contains 15 residues, cysteine and phenylalanine counted. The kept DNA is CDR3 alone, 45 bases in frame from the first base. The data were obtained in a study of cytomegalovirus exposure and HLA in healthy donors (TCRdb year 2017). A note on the overall study: According to a later analysis, the roughly 130 validation repertoires were produced on the same platform as the roughly 720 repertoires of the first cohort. The study aimed to test whether cataloging public T cell receptors could reveal signatures of past pathogen exposure. To predict cytomegalovirus infection status, the study combined high-throughput TCR immunosequencing, statistical association of individual TCRs with disease status, and machine learning. Besides the first cohort of hundreds of subjects, a separate validation cohort made up of 95 to 150 different subjects was used. The investigation overall reported the following: Subsequent analysis determined that TCRs grouped into clusters in the first cohort also showed a tendency toward co-occurrence across the approximately 120 validation repertoires, and 85% to 95% of cluster scores exceeded 0. The classifier was reported to diagnose cytomegalovirus status with high specificity and sensitivity in both the original cohort and the validation cohort. The authors suggested that the approach could potentially be extended to other disease states and immunological phenotypes. A few of the identified cytomegalovirus-associated TCR beta chains were confirmed in vitro to be specific for cytomegalovirus antigens. In the study, around 150 TCR beta chains were listed as associated with cytomegalovirus. Across donors, most TCR sequences were observed very rarely, whereas some public TCRs were present in many individuals. The validation cohort had no HLA typing available for a later analysis, so co-occurrence within that cohort was assessed over all 110 or so repertoires.

The library relied on the immunoSEQ multiplex PCR assay. Processing in the source paper ran as follows. A statistical classification framework was built for diagnosing cytomegalovirus status from the catalog of TCR beta chain sequences. The table was pulled from immuneACCESS by TCRdb, which kept in-frame rearrangements only. Such tables lose some clones; where checked, under half of the loss comes from unresolved V genes, and the rest has no known cause. That table gives V, J and clone size, and the DNA gave D and trimming. In this sample the table shows 78,000 or so clones, 90% to 97% of which occur a single time. Roughly 1.6% of the sample lies in the top ten.

Sequenced material: PBMCs. The rearranged chain carries TRBV11-3 and TRBJ2-2, with 13 bases matching TRBD2. This TCR came from a man younger than 35 in good health and CMV-seropositive. The sequence in DNA is TGTGCCAGCAGCCCGACTAGCGGGAGGTCCGGGGAGCTGTTTTTT. Its amino acids are CASSPTSGRSGELFF. Beyond the CDR3, the reference TRBV11-3 and TRBJ2-2 genes provide the residues; the full variable domain reads: EAGVVQSPRYKIIEKKQPVAFWCNPISGHNTLYWYLQNLGQGPELLIRYENEEAVDDSQLPKDRFSAERLKGVDSTLKIQPAELGDSAVYLCASSPTSGRSGELFFGEGSRLTVL.